This TCR beta chain was captured in a study of cytomegalovirus exposure and HLA in healthy donors. Regarding the study as a whole: Some V segments, TRBV6-2 and TRBV6-3 among them, were indistinguishable and were therefore excluded. A list of more than 150 TCR beta chains associated with cytomegalovirus was given.

This clone was detected a few times. Antigen specificity is unknown. There were likely unrecorded immune exposures, though donors were nominally healthy when sampled. It was with 60 Vbeta and 13 Jbeta primers that the PCR ran. The repertoire was sequenced with immunoSEQ multiplex PCR; TCRdb's copy has only in-frame clones and lacks some. In the table there are 99,000 or so clones, about 15% of which are singletons. The CDR3 spans 15 residues. Trimming shortened V by 8 bases and J by 1 base, and 17 bases separated the two germline ends. Per the germline V gene, CDR1 is MNHEY and CDR2 is SVGAGI. The chain recombines TRBV6-5 with TRBJ2-5, with no clear D. Sequenced sample: PBMCs. The TCR originated in a female donor in good health and CMV-seronegative. CDR3 coding DNA: TGTGCCAGCTCCCCCTCCCTTGCGCGCCAAGAGACCCAGTACTTC. This sequence encodes CASSPSLARQETQYF.